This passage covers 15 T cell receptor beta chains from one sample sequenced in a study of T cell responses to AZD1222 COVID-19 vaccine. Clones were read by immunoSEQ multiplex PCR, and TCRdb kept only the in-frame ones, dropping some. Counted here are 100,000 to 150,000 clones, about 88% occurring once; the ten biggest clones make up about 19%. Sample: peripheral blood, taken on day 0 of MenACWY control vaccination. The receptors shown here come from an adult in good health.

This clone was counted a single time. CDR3 residues: CASSGSGSIVGETQYF. The CDR3 DNA follows: TGTGCCAGCAGCGGTAGCGGGAGTATCGTAGGAGAGACCCAGTACTTC. The chain carries TRBV9 and TRBJ2-5; 9 nucleotides agree with TRBD2. CDR1 is SGDLS and CDR2 is YYNGEE in the germline V gene. This CDR3 is built from 16 residues. The J segment lost 4 bases and the V segment lost 3 bases, leaving 10 bases of the junction unmatched.

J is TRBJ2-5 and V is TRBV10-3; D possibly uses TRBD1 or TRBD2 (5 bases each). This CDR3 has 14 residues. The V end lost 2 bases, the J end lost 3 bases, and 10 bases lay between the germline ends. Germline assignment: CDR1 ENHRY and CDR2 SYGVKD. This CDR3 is CAISEAQGEETQYF. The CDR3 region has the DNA TGTGCCATCAGTGAGGCCCAGGGAGAAGAGACCCAGTACTTC.

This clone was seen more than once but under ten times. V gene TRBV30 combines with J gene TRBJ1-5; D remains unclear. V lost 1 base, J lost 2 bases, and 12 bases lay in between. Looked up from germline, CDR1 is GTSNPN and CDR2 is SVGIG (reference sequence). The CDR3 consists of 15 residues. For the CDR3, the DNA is TGTGCCTGGAGTGACTTACGCGGCGGCAATCAGCCCCAGCATTTT. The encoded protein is CAWSDLRGGNQPQHF.

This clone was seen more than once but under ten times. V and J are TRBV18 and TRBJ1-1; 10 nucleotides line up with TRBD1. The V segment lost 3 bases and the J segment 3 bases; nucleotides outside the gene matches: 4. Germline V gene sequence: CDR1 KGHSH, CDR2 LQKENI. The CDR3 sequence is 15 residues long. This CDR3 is CASSPRQGAHTEAFF. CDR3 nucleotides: TGTGCCAGCTCACCTCGACAGGGGGCACACACTGAAGCTTTCTTT. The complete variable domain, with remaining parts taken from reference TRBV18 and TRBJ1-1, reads NAGVMQNPRHLVRRRGQEARLRCSPMKGHSHVYWYRQLPEEGLKFMVYLQKENIIDESGMPKERFSAEFPKEGPSILRIQQVVRGDSAAYFCASSPRQGAHTEAFFGQGTRLTVV.

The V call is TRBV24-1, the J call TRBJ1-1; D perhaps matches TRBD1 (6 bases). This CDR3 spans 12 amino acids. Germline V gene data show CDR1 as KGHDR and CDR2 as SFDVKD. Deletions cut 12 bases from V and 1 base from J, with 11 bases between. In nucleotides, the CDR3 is TGTGCCTCGAGGGGACAGAACACTGAAGCTTTCTTT. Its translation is CASRGQNTEAFF.

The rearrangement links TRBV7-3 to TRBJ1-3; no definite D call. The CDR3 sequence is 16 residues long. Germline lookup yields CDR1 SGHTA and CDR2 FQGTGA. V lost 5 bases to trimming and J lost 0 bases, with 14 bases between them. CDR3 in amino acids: CASSRGPLSSGNTIYF. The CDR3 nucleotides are TGTGCCAGCAGCCGCGGACCTTTGAGCTCTGGAAACACCATATATTTT.

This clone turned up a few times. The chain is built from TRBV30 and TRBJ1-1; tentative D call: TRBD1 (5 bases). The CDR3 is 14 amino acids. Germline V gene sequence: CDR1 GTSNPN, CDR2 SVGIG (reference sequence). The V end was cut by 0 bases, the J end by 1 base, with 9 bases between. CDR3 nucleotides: TGTGCCTGGAGTGTGGGGGGGTGGAACACTGAAGCTTTCTTT. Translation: CAWSVGGWNTEAFF.

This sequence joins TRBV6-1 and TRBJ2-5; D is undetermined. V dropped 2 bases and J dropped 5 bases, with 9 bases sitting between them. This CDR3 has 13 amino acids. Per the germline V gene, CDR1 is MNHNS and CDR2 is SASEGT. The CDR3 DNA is TGTGCCAGCAGTGAATGGCATCGGGAGACCCAGTACTTC. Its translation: CASSEWHRETQYF.

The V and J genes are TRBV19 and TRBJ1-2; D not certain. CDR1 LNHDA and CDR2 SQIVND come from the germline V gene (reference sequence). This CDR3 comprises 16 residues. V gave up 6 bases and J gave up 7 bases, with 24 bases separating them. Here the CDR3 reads CASRPRGATRLFGYTF. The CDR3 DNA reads TGTGCCAGTAGGCCTCGAGGAGCGACAAGGCTCTTTGGCTACACCTTC. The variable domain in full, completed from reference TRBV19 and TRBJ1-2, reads DGGITQSPKYLFRKEGQNVTLSCEQNLNHDAMYWYRQDPGQGLRLIYYSQIVNDFQKGDIAEGYSVSREKKESFPLTVTSAQKNPTAFYLCASRPRGATRLFGYTFGSGTRLTVV.

CDR3: CASSQVGDEQYF. The CDR3 nucleotides are TGTGCCAGCAGCCAAGTAGGGGACGAGCAGTACTTC. The chain links TRBV3-1 (or the pseudogene TRBV3-2) to TRBJ2-7; D perhaps matches TRBD1 (5 bases). CDR1 and CDR2 from the germline V gene are LGHDT and YNNKEL (reference sequence). Trimming left V 1 base short and J 5 bases short, with 6 bases between. This CDR3 spans 12 amino acids.

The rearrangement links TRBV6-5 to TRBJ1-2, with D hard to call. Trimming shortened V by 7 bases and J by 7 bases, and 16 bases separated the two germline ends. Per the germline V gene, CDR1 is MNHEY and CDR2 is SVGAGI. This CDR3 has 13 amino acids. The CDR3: CASTIGEWGGYTF. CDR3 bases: TGTGCCAGCACCATCGGGGAGTGGGGTGGCTACACCTTC.

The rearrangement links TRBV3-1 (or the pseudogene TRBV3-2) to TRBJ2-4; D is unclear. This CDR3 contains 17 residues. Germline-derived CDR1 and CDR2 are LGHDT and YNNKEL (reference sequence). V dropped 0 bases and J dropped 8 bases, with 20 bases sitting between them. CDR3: CASSQEEAKGRADIQYF. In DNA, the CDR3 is TGTGCCAGCAGCCAAGAAGAGGCGAAAGGTCGCGCCGACATTCAGTACTTC.

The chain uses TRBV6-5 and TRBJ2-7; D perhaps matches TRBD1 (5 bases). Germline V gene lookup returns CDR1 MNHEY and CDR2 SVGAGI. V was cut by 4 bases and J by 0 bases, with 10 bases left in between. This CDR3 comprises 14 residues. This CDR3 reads CASSFQGYSYEQYF. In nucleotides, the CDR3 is TGTGCCAGCAGTTTCCAGGGATACTCCTACGAGCAGTACTTC.

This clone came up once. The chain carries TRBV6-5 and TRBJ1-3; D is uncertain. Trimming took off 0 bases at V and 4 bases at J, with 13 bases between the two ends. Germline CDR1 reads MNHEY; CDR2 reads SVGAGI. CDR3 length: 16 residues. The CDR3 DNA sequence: TGTGCCAGCAGTTACTCAAGGGAGGTCGGAGGAAACACCATATATTTT. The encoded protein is CASSYSREVGGNTIYF.

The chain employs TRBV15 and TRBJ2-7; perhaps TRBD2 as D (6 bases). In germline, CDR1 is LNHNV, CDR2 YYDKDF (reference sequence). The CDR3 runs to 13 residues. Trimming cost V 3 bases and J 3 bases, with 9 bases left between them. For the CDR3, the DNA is TGTGCCACCAGCAGTAGCGGATTCTACGAGCAGTACTTC. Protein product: CATSSSGFYEQYF.